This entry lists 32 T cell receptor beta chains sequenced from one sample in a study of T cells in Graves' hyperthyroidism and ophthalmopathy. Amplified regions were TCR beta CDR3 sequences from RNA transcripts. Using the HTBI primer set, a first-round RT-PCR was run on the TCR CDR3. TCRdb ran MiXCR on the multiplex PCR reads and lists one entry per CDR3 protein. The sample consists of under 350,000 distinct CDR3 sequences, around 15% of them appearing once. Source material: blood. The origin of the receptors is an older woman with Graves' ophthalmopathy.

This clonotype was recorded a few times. This CDR3 is CASSQTAGTSGGRRYNEQFF. DNA for the CDR3: TGCGCCAGCAGCCAAACAGCCGGGACTAGCGGGGGGCGGAGGTACAATGAGCAGTTCTTC. The chain recombines TRBV5-1 with TRBJ2-1, with TRBD2 matching over 15 bases. V shed 4 bases and J 4 bases; nucleotides not matched to a gene: 15. Germline lookup yields CDR1 SGHRS and CDR2 YFSETQ. This CDR3 comprises 20 residues.

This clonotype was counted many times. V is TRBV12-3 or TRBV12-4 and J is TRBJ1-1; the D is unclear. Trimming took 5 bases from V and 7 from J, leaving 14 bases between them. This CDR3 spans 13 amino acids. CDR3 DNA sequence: TGTGCCAGCAGTCCCCCATGGTCCAGTGAAGCTTTCTTT. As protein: CASSPPWSSEAFF.

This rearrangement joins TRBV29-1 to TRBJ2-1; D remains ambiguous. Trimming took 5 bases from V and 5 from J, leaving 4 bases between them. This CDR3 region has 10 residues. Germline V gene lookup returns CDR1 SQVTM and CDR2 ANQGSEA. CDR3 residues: CSVSNNEQFF. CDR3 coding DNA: TGCAGCGTTTCTAACAATGAGCAGTTCTTC.

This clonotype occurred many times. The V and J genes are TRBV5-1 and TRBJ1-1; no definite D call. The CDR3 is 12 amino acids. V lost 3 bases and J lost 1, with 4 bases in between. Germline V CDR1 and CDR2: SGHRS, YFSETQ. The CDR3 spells CASSWGNTEAFF. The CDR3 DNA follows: TGCGCCAGCAGCTGGGGGAACACTGAAGCTTTCTTT.

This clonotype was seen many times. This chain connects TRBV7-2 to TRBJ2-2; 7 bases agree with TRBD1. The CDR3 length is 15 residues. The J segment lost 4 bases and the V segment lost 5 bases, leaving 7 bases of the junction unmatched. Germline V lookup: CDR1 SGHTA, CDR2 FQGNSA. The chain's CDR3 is CASSRPQGITGELFF. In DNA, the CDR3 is TGTGCCAGCAGCCGGCCACAGGGGATCACCGGGGAGCTGTTTTTT.

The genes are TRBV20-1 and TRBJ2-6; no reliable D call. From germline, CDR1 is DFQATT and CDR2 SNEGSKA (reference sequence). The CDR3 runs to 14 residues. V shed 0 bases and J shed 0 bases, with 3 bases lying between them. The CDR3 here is CSAREGSGANVLTF. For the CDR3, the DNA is TGCAGTGCTAGAGAGGGCTCTGGGGCCAACGTCCTGACTTTC.

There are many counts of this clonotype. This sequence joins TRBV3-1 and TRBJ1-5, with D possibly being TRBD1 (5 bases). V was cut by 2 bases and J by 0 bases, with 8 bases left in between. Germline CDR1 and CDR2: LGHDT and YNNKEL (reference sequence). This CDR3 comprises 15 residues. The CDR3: CASSQSGDSNQPQHF. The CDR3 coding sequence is TGTGCCAGCAGCCAATCGGGGGATAGCAATCAGCCCCAGCATTTT. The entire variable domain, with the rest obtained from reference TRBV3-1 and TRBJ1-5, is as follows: DTAVSQTPKYLVTQMGNDKSIKCEQNLGHDTMYWYKQDSKKFLKIMFSYNNKELIINETVPNRFSPKSPDKAHLNLHINSLELGDSAVYFCASSQSGDSNQPQHFGDGTRLSIL.

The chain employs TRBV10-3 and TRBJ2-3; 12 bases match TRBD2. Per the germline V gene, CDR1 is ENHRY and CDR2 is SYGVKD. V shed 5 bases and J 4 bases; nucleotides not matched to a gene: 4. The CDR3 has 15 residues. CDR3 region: CAISRTSGVSDTQYF. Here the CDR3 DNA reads TGTGCCATCAGTAGGACTAGCGGGGTCTCAGATACGCAGTATTTT.

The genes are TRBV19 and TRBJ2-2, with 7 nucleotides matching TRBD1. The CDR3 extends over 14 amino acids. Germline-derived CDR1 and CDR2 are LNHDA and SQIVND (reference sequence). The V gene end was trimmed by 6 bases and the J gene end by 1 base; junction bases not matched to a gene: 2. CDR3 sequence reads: CASSHRGNTGELFF. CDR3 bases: TGTGCCAGTAGCCACAGGGGGAACACCGGGGAGCTGTTTTTT.

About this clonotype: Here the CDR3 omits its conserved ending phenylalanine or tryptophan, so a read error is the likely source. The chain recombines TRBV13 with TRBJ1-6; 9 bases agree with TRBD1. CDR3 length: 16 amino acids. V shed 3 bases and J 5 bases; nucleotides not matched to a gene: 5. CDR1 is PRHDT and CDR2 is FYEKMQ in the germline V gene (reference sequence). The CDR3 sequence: CASSFGQGRNNSPLHL. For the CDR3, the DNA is TGTGCCAGCAGCTTCGGACAGGGGCGAAATAATTCACCCCTCCACCTT.

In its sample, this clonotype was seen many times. The CDR3 DNA reads TGCGCCAGCAGCCAAGAACCTTATCTGGCGGGAGGGACCACAGATACGCAGTATTTT. Protein sequence: CASSQEPYLAGGTTDTQYF. The chain uses TRBV4-3 and TRBJ2-3; 9 bases line up with TRBD2. Germline-derived CDR1 and CDR2 are LGHNA and YSLEER. CDR3 length: 19 residues. V shed 0 bases and J 2 bases; nucleotides not matched to a gene: 12.

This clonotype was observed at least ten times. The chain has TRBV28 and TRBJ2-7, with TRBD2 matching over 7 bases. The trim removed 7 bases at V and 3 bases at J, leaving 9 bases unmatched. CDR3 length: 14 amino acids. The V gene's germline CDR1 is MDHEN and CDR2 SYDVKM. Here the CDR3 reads CASTPGLGYYEQYF. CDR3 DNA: TGTGCCAGCACCCCAGGACTAGGCTACTACGAGCAGTACTTC.

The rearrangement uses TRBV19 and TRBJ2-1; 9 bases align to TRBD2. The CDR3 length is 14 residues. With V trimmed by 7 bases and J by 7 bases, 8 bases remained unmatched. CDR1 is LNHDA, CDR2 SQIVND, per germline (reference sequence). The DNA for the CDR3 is TGTGCCAGTAAGCCTAGCGGGGACCGTAATGAGCAGTTCTTC. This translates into CASKPSGDRNEQFF.

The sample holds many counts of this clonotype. CDR3 residues: CASSLDAGFADTQYF. CDR3 coding DNA: TGCGCCAGCAGCTTGGACGCGGGTTTCGCAGATACGCAGTATTTT. This chain links TRBV5-1 with TRBJ2-3, with a tentative D call TRBD2 (5 bases). The CDR3 runs 15 residues. Trimming stripped 0 bases from V and 4 bases from J, with 12 bases between. The germline CDR1 and CDR2 sequences are SGHRS and YFSETQ.

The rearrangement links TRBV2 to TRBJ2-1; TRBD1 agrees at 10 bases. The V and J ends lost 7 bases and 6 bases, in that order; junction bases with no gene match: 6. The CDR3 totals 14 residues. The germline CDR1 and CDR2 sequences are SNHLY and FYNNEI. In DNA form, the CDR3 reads TGTGCCAGCACCCTTTGGGACAGGGGCAATGAGCAGTTCTTC. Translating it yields CASTLWDRGNEQFF.

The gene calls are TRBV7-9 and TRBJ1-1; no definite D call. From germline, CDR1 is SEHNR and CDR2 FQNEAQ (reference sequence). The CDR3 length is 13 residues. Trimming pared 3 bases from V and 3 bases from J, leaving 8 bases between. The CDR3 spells CASSFPLDTEAFF. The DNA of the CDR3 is TGTGCCAGCAGCTTCCCCCTTGACACTGAAGCTTTCTTT.

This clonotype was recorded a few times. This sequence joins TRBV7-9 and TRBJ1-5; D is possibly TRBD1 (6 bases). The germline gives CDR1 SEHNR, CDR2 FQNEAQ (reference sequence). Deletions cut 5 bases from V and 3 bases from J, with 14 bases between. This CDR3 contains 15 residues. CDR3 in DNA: TGTGCCAGCAGCCCCCAGGGGAATGACAATCAGCCCCAGCATTTT. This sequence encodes CASSPQGNDNQPQHF.

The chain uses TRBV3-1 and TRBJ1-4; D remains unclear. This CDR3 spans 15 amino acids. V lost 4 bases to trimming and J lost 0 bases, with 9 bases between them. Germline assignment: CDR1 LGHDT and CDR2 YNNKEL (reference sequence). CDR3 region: CASSLDTATNEKLFF. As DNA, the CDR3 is TGTGCCAGCAGCCTTGACACGGCAACTAATGAAAAACTGTTTTTT. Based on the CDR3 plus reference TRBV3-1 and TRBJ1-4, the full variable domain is DTAVSQTPKYLVTQMGNDKSIKCEQNLGHDTMYWYKQDSKKFLKIMFSYNNKELIINETVPNRFSPKSPDKAHLNLHINSLELGDSAVYFCASSLDTATNEKLFFGSGTQLSVL.

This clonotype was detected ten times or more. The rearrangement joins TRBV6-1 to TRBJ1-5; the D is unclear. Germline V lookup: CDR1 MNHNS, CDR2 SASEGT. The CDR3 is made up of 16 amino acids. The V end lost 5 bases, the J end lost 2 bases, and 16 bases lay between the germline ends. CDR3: CASSLQHGDGNQPQHF. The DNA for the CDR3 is TGTGCCAGCAGTCTACAACACGGAGATGGCAATCAGCCCCAGCATTTT.

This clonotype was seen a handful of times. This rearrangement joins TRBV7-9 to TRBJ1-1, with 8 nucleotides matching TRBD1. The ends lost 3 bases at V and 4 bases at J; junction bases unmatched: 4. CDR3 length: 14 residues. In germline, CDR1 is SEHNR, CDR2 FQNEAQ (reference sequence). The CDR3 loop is CASSFGQGSTEAFF. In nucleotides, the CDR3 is TGTGCCAGCAGCTTTGGACAGGGAAGCACTGAAGCTTTCTTT.

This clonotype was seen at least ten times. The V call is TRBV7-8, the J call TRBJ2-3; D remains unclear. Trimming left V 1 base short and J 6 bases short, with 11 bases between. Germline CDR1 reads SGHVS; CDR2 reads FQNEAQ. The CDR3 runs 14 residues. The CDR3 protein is CASSLGYSADTQYF. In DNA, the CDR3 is TGTGCCAGCAGCTTAGGGTACTCGGCGGATACGCAGTATTTT.

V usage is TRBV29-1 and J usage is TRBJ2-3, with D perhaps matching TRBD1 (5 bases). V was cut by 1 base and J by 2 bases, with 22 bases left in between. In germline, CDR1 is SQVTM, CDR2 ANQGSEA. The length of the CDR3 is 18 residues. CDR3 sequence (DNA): TGCAGCGTTGAAGTGCCCTCCCCAGGCAGGGTGTTCACAGATACGCAGTATTTT. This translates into CSVEVPSPGRVFTDTQYF.

As DNA, the CDR3 is TGTGCCAGCAGCCCCCGAAGTACGAGGGAGGCCCAGTACTTC. Encoded protein: CASSPRSTREAQYF. The chain joins TRBV9 to TRBJ2-5, with a weak D call TRBD2 (6 bases). CDR1 and CDR2 from the germline V gene are SGDLS and YYNGEE. CDR3 length equals 14 residues. Deletions cut 4 bases from V and 9 bases from J, with 19 bases between.

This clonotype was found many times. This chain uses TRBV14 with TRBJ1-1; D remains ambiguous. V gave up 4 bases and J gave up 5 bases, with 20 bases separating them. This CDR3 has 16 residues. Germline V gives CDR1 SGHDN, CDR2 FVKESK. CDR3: CASSPPGWLAGTEAFF. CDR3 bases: TGTGCCAGCAGCCCCCCTGGTTGGTTGGCTGGGACTGAAGCTTTCTTT.

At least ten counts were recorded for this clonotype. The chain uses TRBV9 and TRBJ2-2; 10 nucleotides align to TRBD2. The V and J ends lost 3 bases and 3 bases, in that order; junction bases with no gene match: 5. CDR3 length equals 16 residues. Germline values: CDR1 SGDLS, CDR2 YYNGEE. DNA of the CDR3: TGTGCCAGCAGCGCGCGGACTAGCGGAGACACCGGGGAGCTGTTTTTT. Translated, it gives CASSARTSGDTGELFF.

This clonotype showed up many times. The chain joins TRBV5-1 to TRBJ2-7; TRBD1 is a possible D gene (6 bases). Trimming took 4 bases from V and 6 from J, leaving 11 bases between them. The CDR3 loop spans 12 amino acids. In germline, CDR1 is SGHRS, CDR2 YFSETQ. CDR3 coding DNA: TGCGCCAGCAGCCCGGACAGTCTCGAGCAGTACTTC. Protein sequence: CASSPDSLEQYF.

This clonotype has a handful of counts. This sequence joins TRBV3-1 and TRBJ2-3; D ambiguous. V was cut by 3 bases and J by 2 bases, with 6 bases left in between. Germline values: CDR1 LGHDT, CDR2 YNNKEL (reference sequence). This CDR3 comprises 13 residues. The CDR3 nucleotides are TGTGCCAGCAGCCATGGTTTCACAGATACGCAGTATTTT. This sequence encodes CASSHGFTDTQYF.

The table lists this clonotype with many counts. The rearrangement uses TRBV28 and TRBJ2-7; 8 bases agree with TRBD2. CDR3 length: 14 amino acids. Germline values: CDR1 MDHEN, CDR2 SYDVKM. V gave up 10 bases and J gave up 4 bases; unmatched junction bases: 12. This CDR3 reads CATARGGAKYEQYF. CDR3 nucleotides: TGTGCCACCGCCCGGGGGGGGGCGAAATACGAGCAGTACTTC. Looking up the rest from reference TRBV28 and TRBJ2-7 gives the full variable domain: DVKVTQSSRYLVKRTGEKVFLECVQDMDHENMFWYRQDPGLGLRLIYFSYDVKMKEKGDIPEGYSVSREKKERFSLILESASTNQTSMYLCATARGGAKYEQYFGPGTRLTVT.

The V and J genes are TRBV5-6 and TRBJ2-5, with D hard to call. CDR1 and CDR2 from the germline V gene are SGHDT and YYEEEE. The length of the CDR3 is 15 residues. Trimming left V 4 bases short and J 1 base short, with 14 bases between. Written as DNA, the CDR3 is TGTGCCAGCAGCCTGCGAATGAACCTCCAAGAGACCCAGTACTTC. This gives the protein CASSLRMNLQETQYF.

CDR3 region: CASSFSGPTYEQYF. CDR3 nucleotides: TGTGCCAGCAGCTTTTCGGGACCAACCTACGAGCAGTACTTC. The chain carries TRBV5-8 and TRBJ2-7, with D perhaps TRBD1 or TRBD2 (5 bases each). The CDR3 has 14 amino acids. CDR1 and CDR2 (germline): SGHTS, YDEGEE. Trimming removed 2 bases from V and 2 bases from J, with 11 bases in between.

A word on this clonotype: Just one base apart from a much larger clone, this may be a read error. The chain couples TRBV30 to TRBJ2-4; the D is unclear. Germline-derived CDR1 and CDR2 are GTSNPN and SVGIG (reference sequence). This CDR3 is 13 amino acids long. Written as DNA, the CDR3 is TGTGCCTGGAGTACGACCGTGGGAAACGTTCAGTACTTC. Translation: CAWSTTVGNVQYF.

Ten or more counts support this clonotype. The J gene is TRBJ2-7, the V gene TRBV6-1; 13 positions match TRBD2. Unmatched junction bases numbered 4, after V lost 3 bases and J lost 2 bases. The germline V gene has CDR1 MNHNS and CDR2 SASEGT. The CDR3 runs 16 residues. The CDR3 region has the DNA TGTGCCAGCAGTGACCCGGGACTAGCGGGGACCTACGAGCAGTACTTC. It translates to CASSDPGLAGTYEQYF.